A selection of T cell receptor beta chains follows, all from one sample in a study of beta chain features in type 1 diabetes. Clones were read by immunoSEQ multiplex PCR, and TCRdb kept only the in-frame ones, dropping some. The table shows 300,000 to 400,000 clones, with about 10% occurring only once. Sequenced material: naive CD4+ T cells from blood. The origin of the receptors is a woman aged 25 to 39 in good health. Both conserved end residues are part of each CDR3. The order of the fields is V gene, clone size, J gene, CDR3 protein. Not all rows give a size; the values are once, few, many and, for expanded clones, a class.

V gene: TRBV29-1
clone size: many
J gene: TRBJ2-2
CDR3 protein: CSVGLVPGTGELFF

V gene: TRBV28
clone size: .
J gene: TRBJ2-1
CDR3 protein: CASSKVAGPYNEQFF

V gene: TRBV19
clone size: .
J gene: TRBJ1-5
CDR3 protein: CASSISAQPQHF

V gene: TRBV9
clone size: .
J gene: TRBJ1-4
CDR3 protein: CASSDDRGANEKLFF

V gene: TRBV18
clone size: few
J gene: TRBJ1-4
CDR3 protein: CASSRDRGNEKLFF

V gene: TRBV29-1
clone size: .
J gene: TRBJ2-3
CDR3 protein: CSVALDTQYF

V gene: TRBV15
clone size: .
J gene: TRBJ1-5
CDR3 protein: CATSGTQGRGNQPQHF

V gene: TRBV9
clone size: .
J gene: TRBJ2-5
CDR3 protein: CASSVVFREYQETQYF

V gene: TRBV7-2
clone size: few
J gene: TRBJ2-1
CDR3 protein: CASSLGGLATEQFF

V gene: TRBV5-4
clone size: .
J gene: TRBJ2-5
CDR3 protein: CASSEKTSGETQYF

V gene: TRBV21-1
clone size: .
J gene: TRBJ2-3
CDR3 protein: CASSELTDTQYF

V gene: TRBV4-1
clone size: few
J gene: TRBJ2-1
CDR3 protein: CASSKAGVYNEQFF

V gene: TRBV6-5
clone size: .
J gene: TRBJ2-7
CDR3 protein: CASSYPGTGASEQYF

V gene: TRBV7-2
clone size: .
J gene: TRBJ1-1
CDR3 protein: CASSLAGTENTEAFF

V gene: TRBV29-1
clone size: .
J gene: TRBJ1-1
CDR3 protein: CSVDRANTEAFF

V gene: TRBV11-2
clone size: .
J gene: TRBJ2-3
CDR3 protein: CASTRDISDTQYF

V gene: TRBV7-2
clone size: .
J gene: TRBJ1-1
CDR3 protein: CASSLVSRARTEAFF

V gene: TRBV29-1
clone size: few
J gene: TRBJ2-7
CDR3 protein: CSVVSLDGAGEQYF

V gene: TRBV7-6
clone size: .
J gene: TRBJ2-6
CDR3 protein: CASSPRLAGPSSGANVLTF

V gene: TRBV5-4
clone size: .
J gene: TRBJ1-5
CDR3 protein: CASSPGGSSNQPQHF

V gene: TRBV29-1
clone size: .
J gene: TRBJ1-2
CDR3 protein: CSVEGERGQGADGYTF

V gene: TRBV9
clone size: few
J gene: TRBJ2-3
CDR3 protein: CASTSGGEGTDTQYF

V gene: TRBV25-1
clone size: .
J gene: TRBJ2-4
CDR3 protein: CASSVDRGTKNIQYF

V gene: TRBV7-9
clone size: .
J gene: TRBJ2-7
CDR3 protein: CASSLEQGNEQYF

V gene: TRBV29-1
clone size: few
J gene: TRBJ2-2
CDR3 protein: CSVSPKLPGSGSTGELFF

V gene: TRBV7-2
clone size: few
J gene: TRBJ1-2
CDR3 protein: CASSYRTGPYGYTF

V gene: TRBV5-4
clone size: .
J gene: TRBJ2-6
CDR3 protein: CASSLGGRGQSGANVLTF

V gene: TRBV5-1
clone size: .
J gene: TRBJ2-5
CDR3 protein: CASSLNRLVQETQYF

V gene: TRBV2
clone size: few
J gene: TRBJ2-2
CDR3 protein: CASSALAGANTGELFF

V gene: TRBV7-2
clone size: few
J gene: TRBJ2-7
CDR3 protein: CASSWSGREFYEQYF

V gene: TRBV30
clone size: few
J gene: TRBJ2-1
CDR3 protein: CAWSRPQLAGGSNEQFF

V gene: TRBV7-2
clone size: .
J gene: TRBJ2-3
CDR3 protein: CASSLGADRGYATQYF

V gene: TRBV5-4
clone size: few
J gene: TRBJ1-5
CDR3 protein: CASSEGAGGNQPQHF

V gene: TRBV19
clone size: .
J gene: TRBJ1-2
CDR3 protein: CASSIAAGNYGYTF

V gene: TRBV20-1
clone size: .
J gene: TRBJ2-1
CDR3 protein: CSASRRGEQFF

V gene: TRBV7-9
clone size: .
J gene: TRBJ1-5
CDR3 protein: CASASGKNQPQHF

V gene: TRBV4-3
clone size: .
J gene: TRBJ1-1
CDR3 protein: CASSSGAGQGNTEAFF

V gene: TRBV27
clone size: .
J gene: TRBJ2-2
CDR3 protein: CASGPSVQPGELFF

V gene: TRBV7-3
clone size: few
J gene: TRBJ2-7
CDR3 protein: CASSLEGDEQYF

V gene: TRBV6-1
clone size: .
J gene: TRBJ2-1
CDR3 protein: CASSQGLAGVFNEQFF

V gene: TRBV30
clone size: .
J gene: TRBJ2-3
CDR3 protein: CAWSGQGGSTDTQYF

V gene: TRBV10-3
clone size: .
J gene: TRBJ2-5
CDR3 protein: CAISDIGTGLLAGGPRETQYF

V gene: TRBV6-6
clone size: .
J gene: TRBJ2-3
CDR3 protein: CASSGRPVDTQYF

V gene: TRBV9
clone size: few
J gene: TRBJ2-5
CDR3 protein: CASSVAGGQETQYF

V gene: TRBV27
clone size: few
J gene: TRBJ1-2
CDR3 protein: CASSLRGYGYTF

V gene: TRBV11-2
clone size: few
J gene: TRBJ2-3
CDR3 protein: CASSSRQGGLTDTQYF

V gene: TRBV21-1
clone size: few
J gene: TRBJ1-2
CDR3 protein: CASSWLGHGYGYTF